The next 8 T cell receptor beta chains were all read from a single sample in a study of human T cells and chemical hapten exposure. Time point meaning: pre-sensitization, week 0. Documented treatment: therapeutic diphenylcyclopropenone sensitization with weekly scalp DPC. TCRdb recomputed calls from the RACE reads with MiXCR, one row per CDR3 protein. The data contain 280,000 or so distinct CDR3 sequences, 7.5% to 8% of them seen just once; the ten biggest clones take up 0.9% to 1.5%. Sequences were derived from whole blood, sampled in connection with sensitization to the hapten diphenylcyclopropenone (DPC). These receptor sequences come from a man between 18 and 29 years old with alopecia areata. Some clones in this sample may be carry-over from other donors' samples.

This chain uses TRBV20-1 with TRBJ2-1; 9 bases map to TRBD2. Per germline, CDR1 DFQATT and CDR2 SNEGSKA (reference sequence). CDR3 length: 16 amino acids. The V gene end was trimmed by 6 bases and the J gene end by 5 bases; junction bases not matched to a gene: 14. The CDR3 spells CSALRTGGGVHNEQFF. Here the CDR3 DNA reads TGCAGTGCCCTGAGGACAGGCGGGGGGGTACACAATGAGCAGTTCTTC.

This clonotype showed up many times. This chain uses TRBV6-5 with TRBJ1-6; 7 positions agree with TRBD1. The CDR3 extends over 14 amino acids. The V gene end was trimmed by 7 bases and the J gene end by 7 bases; junction bases not matched to a gene: 7. In germline, CDR1 is MNHEY, CDR2 SVGAGI. This chain's CDR3 is CASKIGTENSPLHF. The CDR3 DNA is TGTGCCAGCAAGATAGGGACAGAGAATTCACCCCTCCACTTT.

This clonotype was detected ten times or more. The chain couples TRBV5-1 to TRBJ1-1; TRBD1 might be the D (6 bases). The V gene's germline CDR1 is SGHRS and CDR2 YFSETQ. Trimming pared 5 bases from V and 6 bases from J, leaving 17 bases between. This CDR3 is 14 amino acids long. CDR3 DNA sequence: TGCGCCAGCAGTGCAGGGGATCTACACTCTGAAGCTTTCTTT. Its translation: CASSAGDLHSEAFF.

This sequence joins TRBV7-3 and TRBJ2-7; the D gene could be TRBD1 or TRBD2 (6 bases each). Trimming removed 1 base at V and 1 base at J, with 11 bases between. Germline CDR1 reads SGHTA; CDR2 reads FQGTGA. The CDR3 has 15 residues. The CDR3, as DNA: TGTGCCAGCAGCTTAATGGGAGGACAGTCCTACGAGCAGTACTTC. Its translation is CASSLMGGQSYEQYF.

This chain links TRBV11-2 with TRBJ1-1, with 9 positions matching TRBD1. J was trimmed by 1 base and V by 5 bases; bases with no gene match: 14. CDR3 length: 18 residues. Germline V gene lookup returns CDR1 SGHAT and CDR2 FQNNGV. The CDR3 reads CASSRSGTGRVRNTEAFF. CDR3 nucleotide sequence: TGTGCCAGCAGCCGATCAGGGACAGGGAGGGTCCGGAACACTGAAGCTTTCTTT. Full variable domain (remainder filled in from reference TRBV11-2 and TRBJ1-1): EAGVAQSPRYKIIEKRQSVAFWCNPISGHATLYWYQQILGQGPKLLIQFQNNGVVDDSQLPKDRFSAERLKGVDSTLKIQPAKLEDSAVYLCASSRSGTGRVRNTEAFFGQGTRLTVV.

This clonotype was seen repeatedly, ten times or more. This chain connects TRBV27 to TRBJ1-4; D unclear. The CDR3 sequence is 15 residues long. V dropped 5 bases and J dropped 8 bases, with 18 bases sitting between them. Germline CDR1 and CDR2: MNHEY and SMNVEV (reference sequence). The CDR3: CASSSYSFAGEKLFF. The CDR3 bases are TGTGCCAGCAGTAGTTACAGCTTTGCGGGCGAAAAACTGTTTTTT.

This clonotype was counted at least ten times. This chain uses TRBV21-1 with TRBJ1-5. TRBV21-1 constitutes a pseudogene. The CDR3 is 14 amino acids. The CDR3 DNA is TGTGCCAGCAGCGCCCGAAGACGCAATCAGCCCCAGCATTTT. This codes for CASSARRRNQPQHF.

The chain joins TRBV28 to TRBJ2-7; D may be TRBD1 or TRBD2 (5 bases each). The CDR3 is 14 residues long. The V end was cut by 7 bases, the J end by 2 bases, with 15 bases between. Germline lookup yields CDR1 MDHEN and CDR2 SYDVKM. CDR3 region: CASTPVGGTYEQYV. As DNA, the CDR3 is TGTGCCAGCACCCCCGTTGGGGGAACCTACGAGCAGTACGTC.